The 3 T cell receptor beta chains below come from one sample, sequenced in a study of kidney transplant recipient with SARS-CoV-2 infection. TCRdb recomputed calls from the reads with MiXCR, one row per CDR3 protein. The table shows 200,000 to 300,000 distinct CDR3 sequences, with about 28% occurring only once. Sample: a blood sample, taken at baseline and on roughly day 110 from a kidney transplant recipient. The receptors come from a young adult male patient who had COVID-19 and was a kidney transplant recipient. Some of these T cells may belong to the graft donor.

The sample holds many counts of this clonotype. V usage is TRBV6-1 and J usage is TRBJ1-2; no clear D gene. V lost 0 bases and J lost 4, with 18 bases in between. Germline V CDR1 and CDR2: MNHNS, SASEGT. The CDR3 length is 17 residues. The CDR3: CASSEAKECRKTYGYTF. In DNA form, the CDR3 reads TGTGCCAGCAGTGAAGCGAAGGAATGTAGAAAGACCTATGGCTACACCTTC.

This clonotype occurred a few times. The rearrangement joins TRBV19 to TRBJ2-3, with 7 bases matching TRBD2. The CDR3 is 14 amino acids. The ends lost 6 bases at V and 2 bases at J; junction bases unmatched: 5. Germline values: CDR1 LNHDA, CDR2 SQIVND (reference sequence). CDR3 coding DNA: TGTGCCAGTAGCCCTAGCGGCGACACAGATACGCAGTATTTT. This encodes CASSPSGDTDTQYF.

This clonotype was recorded at least ten times. The chain uses TRBV19 and TRBJ1-6; TRBD1 is a possible D gene (6 bases). The V end lost 1 base, the J end lost 5 bases, and 9 bases lay between the germline ends. Germline CDR1 LNHDA, CDR2 SQIVND (reference sequence). This CDR3 spans 15 amino acids. Here the CDR3 DNA reads TGTGCCAGTAGTATAGGAGACAGGAATAATTCACCCCTCCACTTT. This encodes CASSIGDRNNSPLHF.